The clone carrying this T cell receptor (beta chain) appeared once. The CDR3 totals 15 residues. The V and J ends lost 8 bases and 11 bases respectively, with 26 bases between them. Germline V gives CDR1 MNHEY, CDR2 SVGAGI. The data were obtained in a study of blood T cell repertoires in COVID-19. Study summary: PBMCs, B-cell-depleted T cells, or T cells provided the cDNA or gDNA that made up the material.

Followed over time, Seattle patients had been enrolled while infection was active. In the authors' workflow: Amplifying reference gene primers gave estimates of nucleated cell counts. TCRdb keeps only in-frame clones here, not all; method: immunoSEQ multiplex PCR. V and J calls and clone size are given by that table; D and trimming were obtained from the DNA. The sample gives fewer than 700,000 clones, about 88% of which show up once; under 8.5% is in the top ten. The source is a woman between 50 and 59 years old with COVID-19, enrolled during active disease. Sequenced material: peripheral blood. The chain combines TRBV6-5 with TRBJ2-3; D perhaps matches TRBD1 (7 bases). The CDR3 region is CASRPMEGALKGQYF. CDR3 coding DNA: TGTGCCAGCCGCCCTATGGAGGGGGCGCTTAAAGGGCAGTATTTT.